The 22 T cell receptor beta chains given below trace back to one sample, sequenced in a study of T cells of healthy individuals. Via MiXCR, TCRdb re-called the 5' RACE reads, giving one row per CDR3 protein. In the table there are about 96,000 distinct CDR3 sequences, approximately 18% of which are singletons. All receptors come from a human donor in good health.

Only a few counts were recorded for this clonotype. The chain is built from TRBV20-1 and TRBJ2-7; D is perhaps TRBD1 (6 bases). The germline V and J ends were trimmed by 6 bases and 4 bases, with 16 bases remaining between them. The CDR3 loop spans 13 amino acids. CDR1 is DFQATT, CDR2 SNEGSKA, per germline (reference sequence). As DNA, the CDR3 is TGCAGTGCCATGGACAGTTCTGGGTACGAGCAGTACTTC. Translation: CSAMDSSGYEQYF.

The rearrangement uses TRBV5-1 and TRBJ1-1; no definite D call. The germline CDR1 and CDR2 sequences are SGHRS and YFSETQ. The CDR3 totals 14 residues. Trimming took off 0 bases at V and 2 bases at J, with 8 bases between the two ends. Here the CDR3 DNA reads TGCGCCAGCAGCTTGGTGGCAGCCAACACTGAAGCTTTCTTT. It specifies CASSLVAANTEAFF.

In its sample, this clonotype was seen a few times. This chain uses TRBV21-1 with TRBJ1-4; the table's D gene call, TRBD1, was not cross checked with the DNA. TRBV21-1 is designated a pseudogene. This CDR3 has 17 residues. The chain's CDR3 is CASSKYRLAQGNEKLFF. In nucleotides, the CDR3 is TGTGCCAGCAGCAAATACCGTCTAGCACAGGGAAATGAAAAACTGTTTTTT.

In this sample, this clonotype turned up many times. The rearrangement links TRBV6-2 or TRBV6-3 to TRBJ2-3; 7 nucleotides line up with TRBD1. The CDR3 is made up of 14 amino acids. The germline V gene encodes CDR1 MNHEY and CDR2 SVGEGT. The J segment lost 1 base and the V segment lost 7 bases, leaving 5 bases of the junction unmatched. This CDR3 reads CASNNRGRTDTQYF. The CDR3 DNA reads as TGTGCCAGCAACAACAGGGGACGCACAGATACGCAGTATTTT.

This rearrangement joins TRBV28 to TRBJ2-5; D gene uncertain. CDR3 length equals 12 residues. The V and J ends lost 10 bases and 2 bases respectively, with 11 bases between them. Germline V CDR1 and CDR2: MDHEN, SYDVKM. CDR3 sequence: CATLDQQETQYF. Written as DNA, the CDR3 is TGTGCCACCCTGGACCAGCAAGAGACCCAGTACTTC.

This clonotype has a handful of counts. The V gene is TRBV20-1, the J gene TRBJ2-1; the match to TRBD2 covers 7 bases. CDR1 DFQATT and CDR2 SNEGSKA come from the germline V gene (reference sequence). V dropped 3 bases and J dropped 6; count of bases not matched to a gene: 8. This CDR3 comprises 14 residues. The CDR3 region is CSARGLAELNEQFF. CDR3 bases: TGCAGTGCTAGGGGTCTAGCGGAGCTCAATGAGCAGTTCTTC.

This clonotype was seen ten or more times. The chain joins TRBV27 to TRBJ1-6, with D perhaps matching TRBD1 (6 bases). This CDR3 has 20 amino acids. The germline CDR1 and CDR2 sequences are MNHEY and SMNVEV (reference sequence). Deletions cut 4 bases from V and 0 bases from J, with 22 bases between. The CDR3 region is CASSSPGQFSFGSYNSPLHF. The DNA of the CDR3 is TGTGCCAGCAGTTCCCCCGGACAGTTCTCTTTCGGCTCCTATAATTCACCCCTCCACTTT.

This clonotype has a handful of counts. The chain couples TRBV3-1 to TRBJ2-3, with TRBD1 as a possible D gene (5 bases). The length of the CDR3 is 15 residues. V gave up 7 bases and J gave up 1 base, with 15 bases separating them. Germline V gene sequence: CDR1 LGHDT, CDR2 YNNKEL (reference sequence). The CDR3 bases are TGTGCCAGCACTATGGGGCCGGGCCGCACAGATACGCAGTATTTT. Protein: CASTMGPGRTDTQYF.

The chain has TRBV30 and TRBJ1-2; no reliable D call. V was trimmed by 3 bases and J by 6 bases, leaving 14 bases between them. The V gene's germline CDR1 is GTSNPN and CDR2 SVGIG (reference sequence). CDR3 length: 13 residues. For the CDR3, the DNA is TGTGCCTGGAGATCCCGACGGATGAATGGCTACACCTTC. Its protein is CAWRSRRMNGYTF.

CDR3 DNA sequence: TGTGCCAGTAGAATCGGGACTAGCGGGGTCAATGAGCAGTTCTTC. Its translation is CASRIGTSGVNEQFF. The V and J genes are TRBV19 and TRBJ2-1; 13 nucleotides line up with TRBD2. Per germline, CDR1 LNHDA and CDR2 SQIVND (reference sequence). This CDR3 region has 15 residues. After removal of 6 bases from V and 6 bases from J, the junction contained 5 bases not matched to a gene.

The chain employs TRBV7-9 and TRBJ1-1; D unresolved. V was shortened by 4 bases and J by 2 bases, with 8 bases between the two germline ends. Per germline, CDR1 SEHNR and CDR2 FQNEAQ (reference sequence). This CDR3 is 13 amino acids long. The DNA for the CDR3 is TGTGCCAGCAGCTCACAGATAAACACTGAAGCTTTCTTT. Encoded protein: CASSSQINTEAFF.

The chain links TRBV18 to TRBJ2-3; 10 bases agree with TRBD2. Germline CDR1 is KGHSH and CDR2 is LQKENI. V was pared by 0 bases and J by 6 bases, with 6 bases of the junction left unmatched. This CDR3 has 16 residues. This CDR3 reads CASSPPAGGPGDTQYF. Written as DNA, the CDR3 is TGTGCCAGCTCACCACCAGCGGGAGGGCCGGGGGATACGCAGTATTTT.

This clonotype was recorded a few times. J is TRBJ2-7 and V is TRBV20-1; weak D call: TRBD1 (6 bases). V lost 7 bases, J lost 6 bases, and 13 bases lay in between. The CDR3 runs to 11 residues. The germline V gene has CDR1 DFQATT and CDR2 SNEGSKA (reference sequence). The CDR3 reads CSVKQGTEQYF. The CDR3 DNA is TGCAGTGTCAAACAGGGAACCGAGCAGTACTTC.

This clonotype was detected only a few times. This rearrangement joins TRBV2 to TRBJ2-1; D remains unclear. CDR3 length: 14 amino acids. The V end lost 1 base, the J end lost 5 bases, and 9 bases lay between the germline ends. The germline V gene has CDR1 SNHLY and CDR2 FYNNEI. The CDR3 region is CASSEEALNNEQFF. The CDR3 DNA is TGTGCCAGCAGTGAAGAGGCCTTGAACAATGAGCAGTTCTTC.

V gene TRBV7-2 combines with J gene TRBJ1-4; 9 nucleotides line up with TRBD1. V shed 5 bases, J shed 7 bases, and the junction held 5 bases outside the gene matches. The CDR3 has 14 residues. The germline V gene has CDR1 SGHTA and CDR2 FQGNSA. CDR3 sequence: CASSRTGGFEKLFF. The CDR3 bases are TGTGCCAGCAGCAGAACAGGGGGCTTTGAAAAACTGTTTTTT.

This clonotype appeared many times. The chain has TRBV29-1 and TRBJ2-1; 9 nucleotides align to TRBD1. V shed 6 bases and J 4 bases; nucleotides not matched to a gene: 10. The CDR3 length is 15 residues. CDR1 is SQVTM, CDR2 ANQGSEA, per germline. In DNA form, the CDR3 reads TGCAGCGTGCCACAGGGGGCTGATTGGTACAATGAGCAGTTCTTC. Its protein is CSVPQGADWYNEQFF.

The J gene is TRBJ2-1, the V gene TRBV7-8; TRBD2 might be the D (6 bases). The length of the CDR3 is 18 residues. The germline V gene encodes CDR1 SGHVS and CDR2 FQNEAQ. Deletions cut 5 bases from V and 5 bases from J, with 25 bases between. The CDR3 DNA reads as TGTGCCAGCAGCAGTTTCAGGCGACTAGGTGGGGGAGACAATGAGCAGTTCTTC. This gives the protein CASSSFRRLGGGDNEQFF.

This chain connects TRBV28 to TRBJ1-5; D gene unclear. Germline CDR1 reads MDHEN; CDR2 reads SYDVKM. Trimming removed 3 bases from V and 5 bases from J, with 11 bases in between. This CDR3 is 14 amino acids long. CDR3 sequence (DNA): TGTGCCAGCAGTTTGGTGGTGAACCATCAGCCCCAGCATTTT. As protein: CASSLVVNHQPQHF.

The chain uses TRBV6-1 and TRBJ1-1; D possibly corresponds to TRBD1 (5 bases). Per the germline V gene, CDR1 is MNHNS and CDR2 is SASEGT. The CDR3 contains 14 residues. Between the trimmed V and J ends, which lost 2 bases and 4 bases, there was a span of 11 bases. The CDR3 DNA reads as TGTGCCAGCAGTGAATGGGGACGGAGCACTGAAGCTTTCTTT. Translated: CASSEWGRSTEAFF.

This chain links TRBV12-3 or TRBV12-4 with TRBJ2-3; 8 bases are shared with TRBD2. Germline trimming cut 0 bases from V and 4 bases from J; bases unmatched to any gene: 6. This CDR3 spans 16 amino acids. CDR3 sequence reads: CASSLAPRGGADTQYF. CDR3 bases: TGTGCCAGCAGTTTAGCCCCTCGGGGGGGGGCAGATACGCAGTATTTT.

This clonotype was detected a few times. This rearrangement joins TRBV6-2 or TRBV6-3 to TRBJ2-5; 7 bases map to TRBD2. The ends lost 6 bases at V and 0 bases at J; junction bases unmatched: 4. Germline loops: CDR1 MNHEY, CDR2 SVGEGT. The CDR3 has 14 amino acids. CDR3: CASRTLADQETQYF. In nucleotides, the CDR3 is TGTGCCAGCAGGACGCTAGCGGACCAAGAGACCCAGTACTTC.

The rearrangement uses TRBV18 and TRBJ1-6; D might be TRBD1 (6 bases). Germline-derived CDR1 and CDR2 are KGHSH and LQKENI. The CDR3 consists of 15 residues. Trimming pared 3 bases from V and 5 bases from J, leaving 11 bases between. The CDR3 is CASSPDSLNNSPLHF. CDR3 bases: TGTGCCAGCTCACCGGACAGTCTCAATAATTCACCCCTCCACTTT.